This T cell receptor (beta chain) was recorded in a study of cytomegalovirus exposure and HLA in healthy donors. With V trimmed by 8 bases and J by 4 bases, 9 bases remained unmatched. The germline V gene has CDR1 SEHNR and CDR2 FQNEAQ (reference sequence). The CDR3 covers 14 residues. Vbeta (60) and Jbeta (13) primers were used in the PCR. Libraries were prepared by immunoSEQ multiplex PCR; TCRdb keeps only in-frame clonotypes and omits some of them. The top ten clones hold 0.79% of a sample with roughly 100,000 clones, about three quarters of them seen once. The V gene is TRBV7-9, the J gene TRBJ1-2; 8 bases fit TRBD1. The receptor was derived from a boy between 5 and 17 years old in good health and CMV-seronegative. Sequencing was done on a sample of PBMCs. The DNA of the CDR3 is TGTGCCAGCTCTAGGTTTGGACAGGGCTATGGCTACACCTTC. Protein sequence: CASSRFGQGYGYTF. The full variable domain, completed using reference TRBV7-9 and TRBJ1-2, is DTGVSQNPRHKITKRGQNVTFRCDPISEHNRLYWYRQTLGQGPEFLTYFQNEAQLEKSRLLSDRFSAERPKGSFSTLEIQRTEQGDSAMYLCASSRFGQGYGYTFGSGTRLTVV.